This record looks at one T cell receptor (beta chain) sequence and its context. Its antigen is unidentified. Germline CDR1 reads SNHLY; CDR2 reads FYNNEI. V was cut by 3 bases and J by 2 bases, with 15 bases left in between. There are 16 residues in the CDR3. The sample is drawn from a study of a mutant IDH1 vaccine in newly diagnosed glioma. Across the study: Once 4-6 weeks had passed after radiotherapy alone, vaccination started, or it started with temozolomide cycles. Among treated patients, about 62% were male and roughly 38% female, and mean age was approximately 40 years.

Specified time point: week 5, during vaccination. Every vaccination contained 300 ug of the mutant IDH1 20-mer peptide and was paired with topical imiquimod. TCRdb keeps only in-frame clones here, not all; method: immunoSEQ multiplex PCR. This sample has 30,000 to 40,000 clones, with around 85% found just once. The sequence came from a man in his thirties or forties with glioma. The specimen comprised PBMCs, sampled from a glioma patient whose treatment included an IDH1 peptide vaccine. The chain joins TRBV2 to TRBJ2-3, with D perhaps matching TRBD1 or TRBD2 (7 bases each). The CDR3 region has the DNA TGTGCCAGCAGTGAGCCCAGGGGGGGAGCCACAGATACGCAGTATTTT. As protein: CASSEPRGGATDTQYF.